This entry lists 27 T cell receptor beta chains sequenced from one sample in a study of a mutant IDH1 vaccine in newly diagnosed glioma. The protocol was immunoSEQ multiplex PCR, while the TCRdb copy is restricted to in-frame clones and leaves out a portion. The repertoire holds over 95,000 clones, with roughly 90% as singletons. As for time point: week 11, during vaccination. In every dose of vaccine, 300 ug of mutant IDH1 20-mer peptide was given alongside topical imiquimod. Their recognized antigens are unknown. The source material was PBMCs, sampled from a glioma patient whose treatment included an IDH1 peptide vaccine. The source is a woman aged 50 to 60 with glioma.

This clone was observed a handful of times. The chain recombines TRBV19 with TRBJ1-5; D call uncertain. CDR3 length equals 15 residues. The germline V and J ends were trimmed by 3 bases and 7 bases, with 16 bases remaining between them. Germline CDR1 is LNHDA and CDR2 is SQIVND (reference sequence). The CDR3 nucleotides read TGTGCCAGTAGTATCGAAATGGCATACCGGCAGCCCCAGCATTTT. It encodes CASSIEMAYRQPQHF.

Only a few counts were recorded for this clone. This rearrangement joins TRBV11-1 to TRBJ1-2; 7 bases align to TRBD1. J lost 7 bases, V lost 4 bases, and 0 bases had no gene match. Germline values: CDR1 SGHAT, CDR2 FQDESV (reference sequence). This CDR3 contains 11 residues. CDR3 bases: TGTGCCAGCAGCTACAGGGGTGGCTACACCTTC. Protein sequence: CASSYRGGYTF.

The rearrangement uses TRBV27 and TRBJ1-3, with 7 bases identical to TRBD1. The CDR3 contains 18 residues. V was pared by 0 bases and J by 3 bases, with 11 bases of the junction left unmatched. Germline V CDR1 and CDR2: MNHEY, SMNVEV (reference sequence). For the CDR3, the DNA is TGTGCCAGCAGTTTATCTGGGACAGAACCTCTCTTTGGAAACACCATATATTTT. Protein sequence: CASSLSGTEPLFGNTIYF.

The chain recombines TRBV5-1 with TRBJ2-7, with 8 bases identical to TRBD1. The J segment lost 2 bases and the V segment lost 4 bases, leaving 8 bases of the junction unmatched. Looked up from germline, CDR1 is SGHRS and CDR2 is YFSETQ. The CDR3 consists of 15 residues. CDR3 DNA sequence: TGCGCCAGCAGCCCGGCGCCGGACAGGGCCTACGAGCAGTACTTC. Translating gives CASSPAPDRAYEQYF. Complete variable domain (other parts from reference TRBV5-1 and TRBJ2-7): KAGVTQTPRYLIKTRGQQVTLSCSPISGHRSVSWYQQTPGQGLQFLFEYFSETQRNKGNFPGRFSGRQFSNSRSEMNVSTLELGDSALYLCASSPAPDRAYEQYFGPGTRLTVT.

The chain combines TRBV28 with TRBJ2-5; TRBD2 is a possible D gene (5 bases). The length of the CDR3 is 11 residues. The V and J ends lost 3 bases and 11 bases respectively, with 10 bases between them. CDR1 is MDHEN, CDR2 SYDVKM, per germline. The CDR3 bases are TGTGCCAGCAGTTTGAGGGATAGGCAGTACTTC. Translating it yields CASSLRDRQYF. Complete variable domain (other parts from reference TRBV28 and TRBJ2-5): DVKVTQSSRYLVKRTGEKVFLECVQDMDHENMFWYRQDPGLGLRLIYFSYDVKMKEKGDIPEGYSVSREKKERFSLILESASTNQTSMYLCASSLRDRQYFGPGTRLLVL.

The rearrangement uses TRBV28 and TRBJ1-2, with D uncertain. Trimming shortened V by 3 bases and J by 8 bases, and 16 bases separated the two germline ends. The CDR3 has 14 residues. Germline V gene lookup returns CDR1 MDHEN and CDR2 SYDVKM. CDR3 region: CASSFRGKYGGYTF. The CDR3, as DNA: TGTGCCAGCAGTTTCCGAGGGAAATATGGCGGCTACACCTTC.

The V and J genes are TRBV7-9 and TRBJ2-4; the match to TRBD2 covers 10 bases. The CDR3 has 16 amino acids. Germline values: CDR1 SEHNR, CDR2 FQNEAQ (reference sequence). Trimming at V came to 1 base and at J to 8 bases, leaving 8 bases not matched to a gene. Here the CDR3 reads CASSLVLAGDRYIQYF. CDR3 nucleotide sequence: TGTGCCAGCAGCTTAGTCCTAGCGGGAGATAGGTACATTCAGTACTTC. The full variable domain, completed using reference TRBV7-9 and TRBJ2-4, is DTGVSQNPRHKITKRGQNVTFRCDPISEHNRLYWYRQTLGQGPEFLTYFQNEAQLEKSRLLSDRFSAERPKGSFSTLEIQRTEQGDSAMYLCASSLVLAGDRYIQYFGAGTRLSVL.

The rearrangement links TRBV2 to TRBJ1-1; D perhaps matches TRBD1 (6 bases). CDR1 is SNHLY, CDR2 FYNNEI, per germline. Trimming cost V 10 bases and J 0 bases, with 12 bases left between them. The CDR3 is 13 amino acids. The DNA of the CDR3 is TGTGCCACCCGCGGGGACATGAACACTGAAGCTTTCTTT. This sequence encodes CATRGDMNTEAFF.

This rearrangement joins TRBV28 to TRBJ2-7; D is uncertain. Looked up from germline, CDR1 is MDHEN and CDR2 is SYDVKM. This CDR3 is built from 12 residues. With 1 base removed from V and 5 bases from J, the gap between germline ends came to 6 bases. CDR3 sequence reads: CASSLSGHEQYF. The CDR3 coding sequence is TGTGCCAGCAGTTTATCCGGGCACGAGCAGTACTTC.

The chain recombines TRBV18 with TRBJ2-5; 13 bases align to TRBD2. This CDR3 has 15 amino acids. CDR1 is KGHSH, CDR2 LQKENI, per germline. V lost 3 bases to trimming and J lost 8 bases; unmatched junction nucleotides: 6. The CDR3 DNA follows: TGTGCCAGCTCACCCTCCGGGACTAGCGGGACAACCCAGTACTTC. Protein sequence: CASSPSGTSGTTQYF.

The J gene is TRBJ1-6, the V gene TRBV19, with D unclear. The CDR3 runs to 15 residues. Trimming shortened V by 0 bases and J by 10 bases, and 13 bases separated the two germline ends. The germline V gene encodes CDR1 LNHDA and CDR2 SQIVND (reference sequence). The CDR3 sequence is CASSIEGQSGSPLHF. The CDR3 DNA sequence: TGTGCCAGTAGTATAGAAGGGCAGAGCGGCTCACCCCTCCACTTT.

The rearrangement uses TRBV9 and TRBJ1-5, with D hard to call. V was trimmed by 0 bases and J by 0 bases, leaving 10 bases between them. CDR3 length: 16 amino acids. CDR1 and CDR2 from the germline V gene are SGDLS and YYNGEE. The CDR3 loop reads CASSVDGRNSNQPQHF. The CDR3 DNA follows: TGTGCCAGCAGCGTAGATGGGAGAAATAGCAATCAGCCCCAGCATTTT.

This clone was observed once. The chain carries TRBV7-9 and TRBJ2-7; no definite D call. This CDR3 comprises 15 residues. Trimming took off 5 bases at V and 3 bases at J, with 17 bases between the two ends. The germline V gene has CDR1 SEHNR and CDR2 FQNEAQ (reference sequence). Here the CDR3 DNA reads TGTGCCAGCAGCGGGGTAAGACAAGCCTTCTACGAGCAGTACTTC. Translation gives CASSGVRQAFYEQYF.

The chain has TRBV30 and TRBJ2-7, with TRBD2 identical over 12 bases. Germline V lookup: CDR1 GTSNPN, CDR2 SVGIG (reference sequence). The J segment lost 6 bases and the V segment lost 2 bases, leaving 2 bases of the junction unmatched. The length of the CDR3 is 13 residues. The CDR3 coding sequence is TGTGCCTGGAGTCGGGGACTAGCGGGCGAGCAGTACTTC. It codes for CAWSRGLAGEQYF.

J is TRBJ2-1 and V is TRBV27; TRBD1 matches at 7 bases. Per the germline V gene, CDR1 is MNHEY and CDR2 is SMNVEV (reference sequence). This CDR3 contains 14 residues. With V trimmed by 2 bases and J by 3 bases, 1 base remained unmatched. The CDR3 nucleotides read TGTGCCAGCAGTTTACCAGGGGGCTACAATGAGCAGTTCTTC. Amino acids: CASSLPGGYNEQFF.

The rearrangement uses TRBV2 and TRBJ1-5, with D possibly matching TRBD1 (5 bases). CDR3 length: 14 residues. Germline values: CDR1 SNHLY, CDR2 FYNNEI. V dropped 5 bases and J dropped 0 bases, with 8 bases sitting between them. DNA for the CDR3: TGTGCCAGCAGTCGACAGTATAGCAATCAGCCCCAGCATTTT. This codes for CASSRQYSNQPQHF.

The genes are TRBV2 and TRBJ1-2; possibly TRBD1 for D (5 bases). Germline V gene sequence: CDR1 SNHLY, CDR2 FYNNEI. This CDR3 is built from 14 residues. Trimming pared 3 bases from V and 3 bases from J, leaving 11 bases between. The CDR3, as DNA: TGTGCCAGCAGTGACCGGGGGGTGGACTATGGCTACACCTTC. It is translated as CASSDRGVDYGYTF.

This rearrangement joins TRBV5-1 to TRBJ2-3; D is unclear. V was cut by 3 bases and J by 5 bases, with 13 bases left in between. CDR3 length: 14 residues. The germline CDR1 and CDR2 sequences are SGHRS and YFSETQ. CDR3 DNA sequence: TGCGCCAGCAGCTCCCGGTCGCTGGGAGATACGCAGTATTTT. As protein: CASSSRSLGDTQYF.

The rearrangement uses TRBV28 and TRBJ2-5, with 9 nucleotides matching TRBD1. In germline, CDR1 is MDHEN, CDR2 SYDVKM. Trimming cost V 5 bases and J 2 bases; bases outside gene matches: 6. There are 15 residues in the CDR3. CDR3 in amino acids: CASSAGQGPQETQYF. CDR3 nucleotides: TGTGCCAGCAGTGCGGGACAGGGCCCACAAGAGACCCAGTACTTC.

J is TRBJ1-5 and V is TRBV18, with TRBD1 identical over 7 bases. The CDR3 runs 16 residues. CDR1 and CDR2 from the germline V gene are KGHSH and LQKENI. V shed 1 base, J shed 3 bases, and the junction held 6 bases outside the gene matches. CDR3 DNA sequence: TGTGCCAGCTCACCACGGGGTACAGGGGACAATCAGCCCCAGCATTTT. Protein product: CASSPRGTGDNQPQHF.

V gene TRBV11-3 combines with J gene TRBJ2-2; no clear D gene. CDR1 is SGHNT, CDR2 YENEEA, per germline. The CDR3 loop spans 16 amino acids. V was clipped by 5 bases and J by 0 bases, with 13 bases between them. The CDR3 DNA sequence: TGTGCCAGCAGCCAGGTCGGGCCCGCGAACACCGGGGAGCTGTTTTTT. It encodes CASSQVGPANTGELFF.

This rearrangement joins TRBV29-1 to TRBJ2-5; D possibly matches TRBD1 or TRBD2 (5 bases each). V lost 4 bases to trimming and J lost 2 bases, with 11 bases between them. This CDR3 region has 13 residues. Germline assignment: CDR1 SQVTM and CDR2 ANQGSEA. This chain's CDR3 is CSVGRDLQETQYF. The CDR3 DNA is TGCAGCGTTGGTCGGGACCTACAAGAGACCCAGTACTTC.

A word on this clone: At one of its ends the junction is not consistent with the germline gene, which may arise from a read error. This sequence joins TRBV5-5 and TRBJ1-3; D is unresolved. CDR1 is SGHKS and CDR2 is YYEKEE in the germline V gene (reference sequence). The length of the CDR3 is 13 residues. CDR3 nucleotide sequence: TGTGCCAGCAGCTTACACTCTGGAAGCACCATATATTTT. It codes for CASSLHSGSTIYF.

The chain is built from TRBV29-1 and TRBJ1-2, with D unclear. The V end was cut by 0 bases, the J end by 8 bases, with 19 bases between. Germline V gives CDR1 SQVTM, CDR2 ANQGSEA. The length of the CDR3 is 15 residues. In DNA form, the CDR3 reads TGCAGCGTTGAAGATCAGGAGGGCAGGCGGCTGGGCTACACCTTC. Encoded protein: CSVEDQEGRRLGYTF.

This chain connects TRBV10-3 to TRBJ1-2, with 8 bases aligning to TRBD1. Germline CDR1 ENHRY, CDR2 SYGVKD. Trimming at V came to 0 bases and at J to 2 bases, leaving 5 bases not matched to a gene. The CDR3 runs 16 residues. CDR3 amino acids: CAISESARQGNYGYTF. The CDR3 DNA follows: TGTGCCATCAGTGAGTCGGCGCGACAGGGGAACTATGGCTACACCTTC.

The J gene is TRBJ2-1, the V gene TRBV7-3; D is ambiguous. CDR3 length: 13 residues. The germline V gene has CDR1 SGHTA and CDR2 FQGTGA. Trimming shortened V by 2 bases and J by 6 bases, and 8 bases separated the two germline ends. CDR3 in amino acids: CASSLDTLNEQFF. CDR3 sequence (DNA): TGTGCCAGCAGCTTAGACACCCTCAATGAGCAGTTCTTC. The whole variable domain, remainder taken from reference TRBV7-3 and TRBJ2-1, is GAGVSQTPSNKVTEKGKYVELRCDPISGHTALYWYRQSLGQGPEFLIYFQGTGAADDSGLPNDRFFAVRPEGSVSTLKIQRTERGDSAVYLCASSLDTLNEQFFGPGTRLTVL.

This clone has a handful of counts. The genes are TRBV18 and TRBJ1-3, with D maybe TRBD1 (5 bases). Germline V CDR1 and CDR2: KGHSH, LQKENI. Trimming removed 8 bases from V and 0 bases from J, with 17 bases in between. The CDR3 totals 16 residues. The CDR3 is CASRGGDYRSGNTIYF. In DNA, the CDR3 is TGTGCCAGCAGGGGCGGGGACTATCGCTCTGGAAACACCATATATTTT.